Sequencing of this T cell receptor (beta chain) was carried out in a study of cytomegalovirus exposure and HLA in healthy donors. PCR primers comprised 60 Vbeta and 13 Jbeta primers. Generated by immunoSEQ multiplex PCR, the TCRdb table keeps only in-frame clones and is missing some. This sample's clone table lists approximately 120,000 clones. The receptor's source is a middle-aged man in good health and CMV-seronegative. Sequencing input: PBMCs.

CDR3 nucleotide sequence: TGTGCCAGCAGTGAACCCAGCATTCGAGGCACCGGGGAGCTGTTTTTT. This codes for CASSEPSIRGTGELFF. The rearrangement joins TRBV6-1 to TRBJ2-2; D is undetermined. Looked up from germline, CDR1 is MNHNS and CDR2 is SASEGT. The CDR3 extends over 16 amino acids. Trimming pared 2 bases from V and 4 bases from J, leaving 14 bases between.